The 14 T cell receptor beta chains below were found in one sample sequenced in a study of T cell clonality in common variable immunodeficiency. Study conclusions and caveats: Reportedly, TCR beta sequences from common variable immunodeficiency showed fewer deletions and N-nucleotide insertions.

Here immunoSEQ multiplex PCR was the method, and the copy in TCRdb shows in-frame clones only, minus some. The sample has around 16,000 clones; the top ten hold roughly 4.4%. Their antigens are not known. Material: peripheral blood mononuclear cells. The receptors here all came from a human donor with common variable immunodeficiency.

CDR3 bases read: TGTGCCAGCAGCTTGGGACTAGCGGAAGAGACC. Amino acids: CASSLGLAEET. The complete CDR3 reads CASSLGLAEETQYF. The chain couples TRBV7-8 to TRBJ2-5; 11 nucleotides agree with TRBD2. The read terminates 3 residues ahead of where the CDR3 ends, so the germline J gene completes it. Germline CDR1 and CDR2: SGHVS and FQNEAQ. V was clipped by 3 bases and J by 3 bases; unmatched bases: 0. The CDR3 consists of 14 residues.

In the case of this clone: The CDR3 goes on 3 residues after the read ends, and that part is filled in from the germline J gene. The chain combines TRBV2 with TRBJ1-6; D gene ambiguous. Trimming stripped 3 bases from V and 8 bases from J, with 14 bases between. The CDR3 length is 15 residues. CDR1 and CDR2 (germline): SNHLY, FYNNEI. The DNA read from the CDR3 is TGTGCCAGCAGTGAGAAGGCGGGCGCTGATTCACCC. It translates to CASSEKAGADSP. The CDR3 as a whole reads CASSEKAGADSPLHF.

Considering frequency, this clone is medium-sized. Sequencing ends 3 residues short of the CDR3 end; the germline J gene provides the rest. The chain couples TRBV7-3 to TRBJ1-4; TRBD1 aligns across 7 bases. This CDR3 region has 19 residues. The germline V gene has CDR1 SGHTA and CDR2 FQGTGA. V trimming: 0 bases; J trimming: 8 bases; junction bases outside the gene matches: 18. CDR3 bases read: TGTGCCAGCAGCTTAACGTTCGGGACAGAAGGGGCTGATAAGGAAAAA. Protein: CASSLTFGTEGADKEK. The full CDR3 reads CASSLTFGTEGADKEKLFF.

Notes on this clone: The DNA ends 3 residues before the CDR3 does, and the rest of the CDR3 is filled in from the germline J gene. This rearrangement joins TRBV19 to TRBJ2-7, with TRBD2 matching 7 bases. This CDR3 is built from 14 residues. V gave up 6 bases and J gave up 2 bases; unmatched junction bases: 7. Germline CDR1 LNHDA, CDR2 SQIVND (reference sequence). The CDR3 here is CASSGDYLTYEQYF. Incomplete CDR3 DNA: TGTGCCAGTAGCGGGGACTACCTTACCTACGAG.

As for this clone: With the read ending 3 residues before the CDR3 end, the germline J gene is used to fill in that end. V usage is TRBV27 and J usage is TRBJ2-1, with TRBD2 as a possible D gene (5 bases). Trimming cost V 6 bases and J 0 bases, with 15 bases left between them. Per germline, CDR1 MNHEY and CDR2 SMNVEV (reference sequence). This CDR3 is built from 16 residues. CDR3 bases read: TGTGCCAGCAGAAGGAGCGGTTCAAGCTCCTACAATGAG. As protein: CASRRSGSSSYNE. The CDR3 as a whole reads CASRRSGSSSYNEQFF.

The sequenced part of the CDR3 DNA is TGCAGTGCTAGAAACCCGGGACAGGGGTTGAACACTGAA. This translates into CSARNPGQGLNTE. The full CDR3 is CSARNPGQGLNTEAFF. The chain has TRBV20-1 and TRBJ1-1; 10 positions match TRBD1. The sequence runs out 3 residues before the end of the CDR3; the remainder is reconstructed from the germline J gene. Germline CDR1 DFQATT, CDR2 SNEGSKA (reference sequence). The CDR3 totals 16 residues. J gave up 0 bases and V 2 bases, and 6 bases lay outside the gene matches.

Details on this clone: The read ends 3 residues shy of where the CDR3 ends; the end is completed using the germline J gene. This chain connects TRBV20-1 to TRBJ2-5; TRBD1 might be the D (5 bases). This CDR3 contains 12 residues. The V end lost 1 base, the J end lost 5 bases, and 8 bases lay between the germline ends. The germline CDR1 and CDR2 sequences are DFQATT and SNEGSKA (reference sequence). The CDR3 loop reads CSARGGLETQYF. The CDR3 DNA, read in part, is TGCAGTGCTAGAGGGGGCCTTGAGACC.

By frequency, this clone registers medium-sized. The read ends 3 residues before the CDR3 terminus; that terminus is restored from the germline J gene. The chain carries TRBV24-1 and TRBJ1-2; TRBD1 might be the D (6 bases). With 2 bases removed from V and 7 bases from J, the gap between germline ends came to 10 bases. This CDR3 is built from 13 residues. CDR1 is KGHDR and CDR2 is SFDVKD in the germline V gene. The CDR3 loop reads CATSDSQGFGYTF. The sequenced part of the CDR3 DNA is TGTGCCACCAGTGATTCGCAGGGGTTTGGC.

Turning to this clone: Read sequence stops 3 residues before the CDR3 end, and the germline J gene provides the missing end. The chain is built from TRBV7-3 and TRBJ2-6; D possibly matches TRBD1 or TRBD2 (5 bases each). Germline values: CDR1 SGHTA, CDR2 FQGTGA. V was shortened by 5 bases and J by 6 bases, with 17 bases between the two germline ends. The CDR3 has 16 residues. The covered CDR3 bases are TGTGCCAGCAGCCCGGAACCGAGGGGAGCGGCCAACGTC. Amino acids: CASSPEPRGAANV. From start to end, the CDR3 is CASSPEPRGAANVLTF.

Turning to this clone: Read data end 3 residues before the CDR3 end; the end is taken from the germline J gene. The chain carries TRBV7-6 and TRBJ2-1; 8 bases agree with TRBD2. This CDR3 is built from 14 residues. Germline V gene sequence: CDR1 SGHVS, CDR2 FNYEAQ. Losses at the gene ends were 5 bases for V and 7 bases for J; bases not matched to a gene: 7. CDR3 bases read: TGTGCCAGCAGCCTCGGGGGGGGTACTAATGAG. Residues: CASSLGGGTNE. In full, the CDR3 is CASSLGGGTNEQFF.

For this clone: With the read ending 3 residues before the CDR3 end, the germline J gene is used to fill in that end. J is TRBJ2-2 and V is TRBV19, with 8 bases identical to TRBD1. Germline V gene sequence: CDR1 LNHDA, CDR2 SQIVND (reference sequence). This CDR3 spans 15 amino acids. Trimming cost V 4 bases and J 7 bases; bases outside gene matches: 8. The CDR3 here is CASSTIQGAGGELFF. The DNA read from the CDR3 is TGTGCCAGTAGTACCATCCAGGGGGCGGGCGGGGAG.

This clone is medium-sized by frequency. The DNA read from the CDR3 is TGTGCCAGTAGTACCCGACTAGCGGGAGTTACGCTAAACATT. It translates to CASSTRLAGVTLNI. The complete CDR3 protein is CASSTRLAGVTLNIQYF. The chain carries TRBV19 and TRBJ2-4, with 12 bases matching TRBD2. The sequence runs out 3 residues before the end of the CDR3; the remainder is reconstructed from the germline J gene. Germline lookup yields CDR1 LNHDA and CDR2 SQIVND (reference sequence). The CDR3 runs 17 residues. The J segment lost 6 bases and the V segment lost 4 bases, leaving 10 bases of the junction unmatched.

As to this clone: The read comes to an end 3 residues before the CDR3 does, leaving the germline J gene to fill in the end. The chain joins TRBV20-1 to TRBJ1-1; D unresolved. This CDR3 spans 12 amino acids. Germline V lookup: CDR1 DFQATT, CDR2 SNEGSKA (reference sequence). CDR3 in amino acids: CSARAQVVEAFF. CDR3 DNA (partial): TGCAGTGCAAGGGCCCAGGTGGTGGAA.

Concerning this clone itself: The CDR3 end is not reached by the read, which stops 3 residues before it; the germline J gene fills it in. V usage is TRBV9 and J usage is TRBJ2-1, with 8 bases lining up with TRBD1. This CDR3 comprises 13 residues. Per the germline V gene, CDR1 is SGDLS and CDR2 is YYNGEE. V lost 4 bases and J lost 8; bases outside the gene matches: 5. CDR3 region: CASSKDRDDEQFF. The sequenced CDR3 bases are TGTGCCAGCAGCAAGGACAGGGACGATGAG. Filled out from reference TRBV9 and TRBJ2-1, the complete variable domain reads DSGVTQTPKHLITATGQRVTLRCSPRSGDLSVYWYQQSLDQGLQFLIQYYNGEERAKGNILERFSAQQFPDLHSELNLSSLELGDSALYFCASSKDRDDEQFFGPGTRLTVL.